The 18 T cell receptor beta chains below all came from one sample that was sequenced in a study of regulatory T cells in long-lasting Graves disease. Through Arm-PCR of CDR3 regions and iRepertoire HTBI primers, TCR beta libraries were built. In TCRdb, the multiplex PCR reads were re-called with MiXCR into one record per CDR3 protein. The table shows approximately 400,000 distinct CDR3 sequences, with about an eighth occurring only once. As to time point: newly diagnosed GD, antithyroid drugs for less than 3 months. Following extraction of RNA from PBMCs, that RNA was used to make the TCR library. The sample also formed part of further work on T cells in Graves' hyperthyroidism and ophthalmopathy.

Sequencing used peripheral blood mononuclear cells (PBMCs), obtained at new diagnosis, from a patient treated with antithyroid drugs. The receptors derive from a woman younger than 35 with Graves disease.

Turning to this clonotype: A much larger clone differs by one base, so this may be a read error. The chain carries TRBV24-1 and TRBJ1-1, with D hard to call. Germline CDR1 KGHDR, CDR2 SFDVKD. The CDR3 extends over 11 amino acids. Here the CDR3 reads CVTSDGAEAFF. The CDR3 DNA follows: TGTGTCACCAGTGATGGGGCTGAAGCTTTCTTT.

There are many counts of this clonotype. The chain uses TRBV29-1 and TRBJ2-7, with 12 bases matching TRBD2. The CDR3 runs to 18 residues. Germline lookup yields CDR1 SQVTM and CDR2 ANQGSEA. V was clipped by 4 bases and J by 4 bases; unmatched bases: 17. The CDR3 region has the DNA TGCAGCGTTGTGTGGGAGGCTAGCGGGAGGGCCAGGTGGTACGAGCAGTACTTC. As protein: CSVVWEASGRARWYEQYF.

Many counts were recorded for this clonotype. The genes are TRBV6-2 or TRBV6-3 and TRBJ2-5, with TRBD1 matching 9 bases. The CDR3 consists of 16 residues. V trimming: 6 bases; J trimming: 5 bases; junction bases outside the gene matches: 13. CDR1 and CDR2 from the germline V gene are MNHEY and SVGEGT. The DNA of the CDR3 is TGTGCCAGCAGGAAATACAGGGGGCCGGTGGGGGAGACCCAGTACTTC. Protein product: CASRKYRGPVGETQYF.

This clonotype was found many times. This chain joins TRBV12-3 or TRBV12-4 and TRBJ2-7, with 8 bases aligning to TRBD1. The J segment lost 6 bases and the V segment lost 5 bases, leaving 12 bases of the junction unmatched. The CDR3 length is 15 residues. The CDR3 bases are TGTGCCAGCAGTCCCCAACAGGGGGAGGTCCCCGAGCAGTACGTC. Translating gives CASSPQQGEVPEQYV.

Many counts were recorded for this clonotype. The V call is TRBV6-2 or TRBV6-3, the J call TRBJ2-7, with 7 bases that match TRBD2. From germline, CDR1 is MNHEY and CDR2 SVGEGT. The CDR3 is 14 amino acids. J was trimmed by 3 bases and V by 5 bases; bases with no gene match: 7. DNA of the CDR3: TGTGCCAGCAGTAATGAGGCGGGGGTCTACGAGCAGTACTTC. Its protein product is CASSNEAGVYEQYF.

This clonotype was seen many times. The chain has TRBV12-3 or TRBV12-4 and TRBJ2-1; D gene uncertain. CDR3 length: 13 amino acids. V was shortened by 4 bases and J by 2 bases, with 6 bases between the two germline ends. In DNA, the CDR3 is TGTGCCAGCAGTTCCAGTCCCTACAATGAGCAGTTCTTC. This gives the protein CASSSSPYNEQFF.

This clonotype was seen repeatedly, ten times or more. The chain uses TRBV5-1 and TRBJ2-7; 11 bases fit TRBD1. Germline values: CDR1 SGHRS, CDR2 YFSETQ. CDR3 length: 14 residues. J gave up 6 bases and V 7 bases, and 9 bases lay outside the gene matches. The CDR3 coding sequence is TGCGCCAGCGCCCTAGGGACAGGGGGAAGCGAGCAGTACTTC. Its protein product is CASALGTGGSEQYF. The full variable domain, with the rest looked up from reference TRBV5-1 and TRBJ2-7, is KAGVTQTPRYLIKTRGQQVTLSCSPISGHRSVSWYQQTPGQGLQFLFEYFSETQRNKGNFPGRFSGRQFSNSRSEMNVSTLELGDSALYLCASALGTGGSEQYFGPGTRLTVT.

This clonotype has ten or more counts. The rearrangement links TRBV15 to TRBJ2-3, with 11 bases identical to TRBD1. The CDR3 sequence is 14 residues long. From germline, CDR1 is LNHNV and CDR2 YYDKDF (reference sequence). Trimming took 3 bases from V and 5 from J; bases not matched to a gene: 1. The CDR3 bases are TGTGCCACCAGCAGGGACAGGGGGCAAGATACGCAGTATTTT. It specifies CATSRDRGQDTQYF.

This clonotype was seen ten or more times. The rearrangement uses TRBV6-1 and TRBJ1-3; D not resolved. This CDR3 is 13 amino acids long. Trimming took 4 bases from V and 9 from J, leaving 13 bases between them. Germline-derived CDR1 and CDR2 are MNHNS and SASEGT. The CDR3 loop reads CASSVVPAGTIYF. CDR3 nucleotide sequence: TGTGCCAGCAGTGTGGTTCCGGCCGGCACCATATATTTT.

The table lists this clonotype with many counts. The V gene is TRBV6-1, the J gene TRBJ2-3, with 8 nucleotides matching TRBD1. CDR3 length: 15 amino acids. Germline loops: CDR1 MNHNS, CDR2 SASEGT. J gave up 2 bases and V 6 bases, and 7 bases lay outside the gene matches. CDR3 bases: TGTGCCAGCAGGAGACAGGGGACCTACACAGATACGCAGTATTTT. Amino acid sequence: CASRRQGTYTDTQYF.

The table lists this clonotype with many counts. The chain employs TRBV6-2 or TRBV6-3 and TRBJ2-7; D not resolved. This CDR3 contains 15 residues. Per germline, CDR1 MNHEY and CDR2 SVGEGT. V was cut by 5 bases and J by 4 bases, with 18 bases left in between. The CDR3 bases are TGTGCCAGCAGTCTCCTGACGGGTCCCTTGTACGAGCAGTACTTC. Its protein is CASSLLTGPLYEQYF.

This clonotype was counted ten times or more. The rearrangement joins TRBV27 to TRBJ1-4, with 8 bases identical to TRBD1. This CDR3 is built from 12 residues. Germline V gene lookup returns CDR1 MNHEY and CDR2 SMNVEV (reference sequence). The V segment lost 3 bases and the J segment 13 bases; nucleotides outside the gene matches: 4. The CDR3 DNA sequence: TGTGCCAGCAGTTTTCCCGGACAGGGACTGTTTTTT. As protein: CASSFPGQGLFF.

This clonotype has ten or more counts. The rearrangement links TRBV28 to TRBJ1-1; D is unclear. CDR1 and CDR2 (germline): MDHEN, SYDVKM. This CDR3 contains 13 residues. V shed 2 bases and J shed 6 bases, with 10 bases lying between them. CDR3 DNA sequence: TGTGCCAGCAGTTTAGGAGGGAGGGCTGAAGCTTTCTTT. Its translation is CASSLGGRAEAFF.

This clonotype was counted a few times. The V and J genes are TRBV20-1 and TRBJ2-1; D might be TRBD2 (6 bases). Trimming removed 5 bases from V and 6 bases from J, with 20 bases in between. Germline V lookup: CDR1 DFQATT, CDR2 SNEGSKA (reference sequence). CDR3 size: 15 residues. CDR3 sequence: CSAPLGDSGGNEQFF. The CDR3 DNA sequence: TGCAGTGCTCCGCTAGGGGACTCCGGGGGCAATGAGCAGTTCTTC.

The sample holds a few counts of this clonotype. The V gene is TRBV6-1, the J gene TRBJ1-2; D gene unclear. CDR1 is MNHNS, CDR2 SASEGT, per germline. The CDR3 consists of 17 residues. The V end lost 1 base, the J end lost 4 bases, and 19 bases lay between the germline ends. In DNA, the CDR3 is TGTGCCAGCAGTGAAGGCGGGCAGGCGACATGGGGCTATGGCTACACCTTC. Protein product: CASSEGGQATWGYGYTF.

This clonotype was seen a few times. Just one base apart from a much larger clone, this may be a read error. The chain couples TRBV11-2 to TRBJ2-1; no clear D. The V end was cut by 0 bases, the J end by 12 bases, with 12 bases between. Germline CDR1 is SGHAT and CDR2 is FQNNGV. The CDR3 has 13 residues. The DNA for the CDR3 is TGTGCCAGCAGCTTAGACAGTAGAAGTAGGCAGTTCTTC. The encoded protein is CASSLDSRSRQFF.

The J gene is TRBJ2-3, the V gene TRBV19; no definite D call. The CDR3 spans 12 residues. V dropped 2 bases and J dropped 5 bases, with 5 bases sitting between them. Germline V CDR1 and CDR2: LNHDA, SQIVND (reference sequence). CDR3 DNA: TGTGCCAGTAGTATAATGAGAGATACGCAGTATTTT. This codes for CASSIMRDTQYF.

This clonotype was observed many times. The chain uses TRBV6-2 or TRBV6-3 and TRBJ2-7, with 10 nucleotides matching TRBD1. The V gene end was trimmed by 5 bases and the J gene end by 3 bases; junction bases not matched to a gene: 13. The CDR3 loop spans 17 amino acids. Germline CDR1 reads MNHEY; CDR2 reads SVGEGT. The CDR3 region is CASSETHPGQGFYEQYF. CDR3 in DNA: TGTGCCAGCAGTGAAACACACCCGGGACAGGGGTTCTACGAGCAGTACTTC.